This T cell receptor beta chain comes out of a study of cytomegalovirus exposure and HLA in healthy donors. The study, taken as a whole, reports: In a later analysis, common viral pathogens appeared linked to several of the most significant clusters. As a later analysis revealed, most CMV-associated TCR beta chains appeared HLA-restricted.

With 4 bases removed from V and 5 bases from J, the gap between germline ends came to 12 bases. CDR1 LNHDA and CDR2 SQIVND come from the germline V gene (reference sequence). The CDR3 totals 13 residues. Regarding this clone: Its antigen is not known.

With 60 Vbeta and 13 Jbeta primers, the PCR was carried out. Using immunoSEQ multiplex PCR, the repertoire was profiled, and TCRdb retains in-frame clones only, with some absent. The sample spans tens of thousands of clones; the ten largest clones claim 9.5% to 12%. Sequencing was carried out using PBMCs. This chain uses TRBV19 with TRBJ2-7, with D hard to call. The clonotype was recovered from a woman aged 45-60 years in good health and CMV-seropositive. The CDR3 sequence is CASSRRRGDEQYF. In DNA form, the CDR3 reads TGTGCCAGTAGTAGGCGGAGAGGTGACGAGCAGTACTTC.